This TCR beta chain was recorded in a study of Graves' ophthalmopathy and Graves' hyperthyroidism. TCR beta CDR3 regions were amplified from RNA transcripts. In the first round, RT-PCR was carried out with HTBI primers, and a multiplex PCR formed the second round. TCRdb re-analysed the multiplex PCR reads in MiXCR, keeping a single row per CDR3 protein. The sample shows about 700,000 distinct CDR3 sequences, 40% of them seen only once. A single count supports this clonotype. The J segment lost 8 bases and the V segment lost 10 bases, leaving 8 bases of the junction unmatched. Germline lookup yields CDR1 MNHEY and CDR2 SMNVEV (reference sequence). There are 12 residues in the CDR3.

V usage is TRBV27 and J usage is TRBJ1-2; 9 bases line up with TRBD1. What was sequenced was peripheral blood. The TCR sequence derives from an adult man with Graves' ophthalmopathy. CDR3 sequence reads: CAIRTGARGYTF. The CDR3 DNA follows: TGTGCCATCAGGACAGGGGCGCGGGGCTACACCTTC.